The sequence of this T cell receptor beta chain was determined in a study of Graves' ophthalmopathy and Graves' hyperthyroidism. RNA transcripts yielded amplified TCR beta CDR3 regions. Following a first-round RT-PCR that used HTBI primers, a second-round multiplex PCR was carried out. From the multiplex PCR reads, TCRdb called clonotypes with MiXCR, one entry per CDR3 protein. Seen here are approximately 210,000 distinct CDR3 sequences, 29% observed once, and the top ten hold over 7.5%. This CDR3 is 13 amino acids long. Germline-derived CDR1 and CDR2 are DFQATT and SNEGSKA (reference sequence). The V gene end was trimmed by 4 bases and the J gene end by 1 base; junction bases not matched to a gene: 4. Presentation of ophthalmopathy in the donors involved moderate-to-severe activity, CAS ≥3, NOSPECS ≥4 and a duration under 3 months. Enrollment excluded any patients with other autoimmune diseases, uncontrolled infections, pregnancy or lactation.

The chain recombines TRBV20-1 with TRBJ2-7, with 7 bases fitting TRBD2. The source of this sequence is a man aged 50 to 60 with Graves' ophthalmopathy. What was sequenced was peripheral blood. The CDR3 sequence is CSAMASGSYEQYF. The CDR3 region has the DNA TGCAGTGCTATGGCTAGCGGATCCTACGAGCAGTACTTC.